This is a list of T cell receptor beta chains from one sample in a study of blood T cell repertoires in COVID-19. TCRdb's copy holds only in-frame clones and misses some; the assay was immunoSEQ multiplex PCR. This table holds 99,000 or so clones, approximately 88% found once. Specimen: peripheral blood. The source is a man aged 55 to 70 with acute or convalescent COVID-19. CDR3s include the opening cysteine and the closing phenylalanine or tryptophan. A D gene is named only where the DNA matches it firmly. Not every row has a clone size; where given, it reads once, few, many or a size class.

clone_size | j_call | d_call | v_call | cdr3_nt | cdr3_aa
few | TRBJ2-7 | - | TRBV6-5 | TGTGCCAGCAGTTACCTCTACGAGCAGTACTTC | CASSYLYEQYF
- | TRBJ2-3 | - | TRBV6-1 | TGTGCCAGCAGTGTTAAATCGGGATCTAGCACAGATACGCAGTATTTT | CASSVKSGSSTDTQYF
few | TRBJ2-2 | - | TRBV28 | TGTGCCAGCATCTCTGGACAGCTAAACACCGGGGAGCTGTTTTTT | CASISGQLNTGELFF
- | TRBJ1-4 | TRBD1 | TRBV5-4 | TGTGCCAGCAGCTGGAGCCAGGGGGCCGGTGAAAAACTGTTTTTT | CASSWSQGAGEKLFF
- | TRBJ2-7 | - | TRBV7-6 | TGTGCCAGCAGCTTAGGTTCGGGGATCGACTACGAGCAGTACTTC | CASSLGSGIDYEQYF
- | TRBJ2-7 | TRBD1 | TRBV19 | TGTGCCAGTAGTGAAACAGGGGGCCCCTACGAGCAGTACTTC | CASSETGGPYEQYF
- | TRBJ1-4 | - | TRBV15 | TGTGCCACCAGCAGAGGTGCGGTTGTCGAAGAAAAACTGTTTTTT | CATSRGAVVEEKLFF
- | TRBJ1-4 | - | TRBV5-6 | TGTGCCAGCAGCTTCAGGGGAGAAGGGGAAAAACTGTTTTTT | CASSFRGEGEKLFF
- | TRBJ2-1 | TRBD2 | TRBV27 | TGTGCCAGCAGTTTGCTAGCGGGAGGTGACGAGCAGTTCTTC | CASSLLAGGDEQFF
- | TRBJ2-1 | - | TRBV4-2 | TGTGCCAGCAGCCAAGATCCGTACCTACGGGAGCAGTTCTTC | CASSQDPYLREQFF
- | TRBJ1-5 | TRBD1 | TRBV6-1 | TGTGCCAGCAGTGAAGCCGCAGGGGGCAGCAATCAGCCCCAGCATTTT | CASSEAAGGSNQPQHF
- | TRBJ1-6 | - | TRBV15 | TGTGCCACCAGCAGACAGGGGAAAAAAAATTCACCCCTCCACTTT | CATSRQGKKNSPLHF
- | TRBJ2-2 | TRBD2 | TRBV19 | TGTGCTGTCTCCCTAGCGGGAGGTTTGGGCGGGGAGCTGTTTTTT | CAVSLAGGLGGELFF
- | TRBJ2-3 | - | TRBV6-5 | TGTGCCAGCAGAGGGTACGGGGGCACAGATACGCAGTATTTT | CASRGYGGTDTQYF
- | TRBJ2-5 | - | TRBV5-1 | TGCGCCAGCAGCTTGGATAACAGGGTCCAAGAGACCCAGTACTTC | CASSLDNRVQETQYF
- | TRBJ2-2 | - | TRBV27 | TGTGCCAGCAGTTTCCTCCGTGAGGGGGCCGGGGAGCTGTTTTTT | CASSFLREGAGELFF
- | TRBJ2-3 | TRBD2 | TRBV5-8 | TGTGCCAGCGGCGTAGCGGGAGGGGATACGCAGTATTTT | CASGVAGGDTQYF
- | TRBJ2-5 | - | TRBV5-6 | TGTGCCAGCAGCTTCGGCAGGGGAAGAGAGACCCAGTACTTC | CASSFGRGRETQYF
- | TRBJ2-6 | TRBD2 | TRBV10-3 | TGTGCCATCCCGGGCAGCGGGAGGGGGTTGGTCTCTGGGGCCAACGTCCTGACTTTC | CAIPGSGRGLVSGANVLTF
- | TRBJ1-2 | TRBD1 | TRBV20-1 | TGCAGTGCTTTCAGGGGGCCTGGCTACACCTTC | CSAFRGPGYTF
once | TRBJ1-1 | - | TRBV25-1 | TGTGCCAGCAGTGAATCCATCACAGGTGGCACTGAAGCTTTCTTT | CASSESITGGTEAFF
- | TRBJ2-1 | TRBD2 | TRBV9 | TGTGCCAGCAGCACTCAACTAGCGGGGCAACACCCGTTCTTC | CASSTQLAGQHPFF
- | TRBJ2-3 | TRBD1 | TRBV6-5 | TGTGCCAGCAGGCTGACAGGGGCCATCACAGATACGCAGTATTTT | CASRLTGAITDTQYF
- | TRBJ2-7 | TRBD2 | TRBV5-1 | TGCGCCAGCAGCTATAATCTACTAGCGGACGGCTACGAGCAGTACTTC | CASSYNLLADGYEQYF
- | TRBJ2-5 | TRBD1 | TRBV7-8 | TGTGCCAGCAGCCCCAGGACAGGGTGGGAGGAGACCCAGTACTTC | CASSPRTGWEETQYF
- | TRBJ1-4 | - | TRBV3-1/TRBV3-2 | TGTGCCAGCAGCCAACGATTTACCAGGGTCGCCAATGAAAAACTGTTTTTT | CASSQRFTRVANEKLFF
- | TRBJ1-2 | TRBD1 | TRBV18 | TGTGCCAGCTCACCACCGGGGGACACAGGGGATGGCTACACCTTC | CASSPPGDTGDGYTF